The 30 T cell receptor beta chains in this list originate from one sample, sequenced in a study of T cell changes during pregnancy in multiple sclerosis. Libraries were prepared by immunoSEQ multiplex PCR; TCRdb keeps only in-frame clonotypes and omits some of them. The sample comprises 45,000 to 60,000 clones, approximately 93% of which are singletons, and approximately 1.9% rests with the top ten. Sequences were derived from peripheral blood, sampled in the second trimester of pregnancy. The receptor source for this set is a female donor with multiple sclerosis, enrolled in a pregnancy study.

The gene calls are TRBV9 and TRBJ2-2, with D unclear. The CDR3 sequence is 15 residues long. Germline V CDR1 and CDR2: SGDLS, YYNGEE. The germline V and J ends were trimmed by 0 bases and 1 base, with 7 bases remaining between them. CDR3 coding DNA: TGTGCCAGCAGCGTAGTTCTCGGGAACACCGGGGAGCTGTTTTTT. Its protein product is CASSVVLGNTGELFF.

This chain joins TRBV4-1 and TRBJ1-5; a weak D match, TRBD1 (5 bases). Trimming shortened V by 0 bases and J by 9 bases, and 18 bases separated the two germline ends. The germline gives CDR1 MGHRA, CDR2 YSYEKL. The CDR3 runs 16 residues. CDR3 nucleotides: TGCGCCAGCAGCCAAGATCCCGGGACTGGGTTTCGGCCCCAGCATTTT. Translation gives CASSQDPGTGFRPQHF.

The chain recombines TRBV6-6 with TRBJ2-7, with D possibly TRBD2 on 5 matching bases. CDR1 and CDR2 from the germline V gene are MNHNY and SVGAGI (reference sequence). The CDR3 totals 13 residues. V dropped 7 bases and J dropped 5 bases, with 15 bases sitting between them. The CDR3, as DNA: TGTGCCAGCACCGAAATGGGAGATAACGAGCAGTACTTC. Encoded protein: CASTEMGDNEQYF.

The chain joins TRBV4-3 to TRBJ2-1, with D maybe TRBD2 (7 bases). V lost 1 base, J lost 3 bases, and 22 bases lay in between. Looked up from germline, CDR1 is LGHNA and CDR2 is YSLEER. This CDR3 has 19 amino acids. Written as DNA, the CDR3 is TGCGCCAGCAGCCAAGTTTTGCCCCTCTGGGGGGGCGGCTACAATGAGCAGTTCTTC. Protein: CASSQVLPLWGGGYNEQFF.

This clone was recorded once. V usage is TRBV5-1 and J usage is TRBJ2-2; 8 positions agree with TRBD1. This CDR3 is 15 amino acids long. Looked up from germline, CDR1 is SGHRS and CDR2 is YFSETQ. The J segment lost 4 bases and the V segment lost 0 bases, leaving 2 bases of the junction unmatched. CDR3 sequence (DNA): TGCGCCAGCAGCTTGGGGACAGGGATCACCGGGGAGCTGTTTTTT. Translation: CASSLGTGITGELFF.

CDR3 coding DNA: TGTGCCAGCAGGCCGACCGGGACTAGCGGGCAATTGATGGGCGATGAGCAGTTCTTC. Its protein product is CASRPTGTSGQLMGDEQFF. The chain employs TRBV27 and TRBJ2-1; 12 nucleotides agree with TRBD2. Per the germline V gene, CDR1 is MNHEY and CDR2 is SMNVEV (reference sequence). The CDR3 runs to 19 residues. With V trimmed by 6 bases and J by 8 bases, 20 bases remained unmatched.

This chain connects TRBV11-1 to TRBJ2-2, with 10 bases identical to TRBD2. Trimming cost V 8 bases and J 7 bases; bases outside gene matches: 10. CDR1 SGHAT and CDR2 FQDESV come from the germline V gene (reference sequence). The CDR3 has 15 residues. DNA for the CDR3: TGTGCCAGCGCGCGGCTAGCGGGAGTTGGCGGGGAGCTGTTTTTT. It translates to CASARLAGVGGELFF.

This rearrangement joins TRBV7-9 to TRBJ2-5; 7 positions match TRBD1. The ends lost 7 bases at V and 1 base at J; junction bases unmatched: 18. Germline-derived CDR1 and CDR2 are SEHNR and FQNEAQ (reference sequence). This CDR3 is 18 amino acids long. CDR3 residues: CASTKLGRTRTGQETQYF. CDR3 DNA sequence: TGTGCCAGCACAAAATTGGGGCGGACGCGGACAGGCCAAGAGACCCAGTACTTC.

The chain employs TRBV19 and TRBJ1-2; D unresolved. V lost 2 bases, J lost 6 bases, and 7 bases lay in between. The germline V gene encodes CDR1 LNHDA and CDR2 SQIVND (reference sequence). CDR3 length: 12 amino acids. The CDR3 coding sequence is TGTGCCAGTAGTATATTAAGAGATGGCTACACCTTC. Translated, it gives CASSILRDGYTF.

The chain joins TRBV28 to TRBJ2-2, with TRBD1 matching over 7 bases. CDR1 is MDHEN, CDR2 SYDVKM, per germline. CDR3 length: 16 residues. The junction had 9 bases not matched to a gene; V was cut back by 2 bases and J by 6 bases. The DNA for the CDR3 is TGTGCCAGCAGTTTAGTACTACAGGGGTTCGCCGGGGAGCTGTTTTTT. Translated, it gives CASSLVLQGFAGELFF.

The chain links TRBV7-2 to TRBJ2-7; 9 bases are a match to TRBD1. V trimming: 3 bases; J trimming: 9 bases; junction bases outside the gene matches: 3. CDR1 SGHTA and CDR2 FQGNSA come from the germline V gene. The CDR3 is 12 amino acids. The CDR3 DNA is TGTGCCAGCAGCTTCCGACAGGGGGGGCAGTACTTC. Its protein product is CASSFRQGGQYF.

The chain employs TRBV6-4 and TRBJ2-1, with 11 positions matching TRBD2. CDR1 is MRHNA, CDR2 SNTAGT, per germline. The CDR3 length is 15 residues. V was clipped by 6 bases and J by 2 bases; unmatched bases: 3. The CDR3 here is CASSLLAGAYNEQFF. In DNA form, the CDR3 reads TGTGCCAGCAGCCTACTAGCGGGGGCCTACAATGAGCAGTTCTTC.

The chain's CDR3 is CASSSGTEAFF. CDR3 DNA: TGTGCCAGCAGCTCCGGGACAGAAGCTTTCTTT. The V call is TRBV7-9, the J call TRBJ1-1; tentatively, D is TRBD1 (6 bases). CDR1 and CDR2 from the germline V gene are SEHNR and FQNEAQ (reference sequence). The CDR3 is 11 residues long. V was pared by 4 bases and J by 8 bases, with 8 bases between.

The chain combines TRBV2 with TRBJ2-3, with D perhaps matching TRBD2 (6 bases). Germline V gene data show CDR1 as SNHLY and CDR2 as FYNNEI. The CDR3 covers 15 residues. The V and J ends lost 2 bases and 0 bases respectively, with 9 bases between them. The CDR3 bases are TGTGCCAGCAGTGAACGGCGGGGCAGCACAGATACGCAGTATTTT. It yields the protein CASSERRGSTDTQYF.

The chain uses TRBV7-6 and TRBJ2-5; 8 nucleotides line up with TRBD2. This CDR3 spans 16 amino acids. J was trimmed by 5 bases and V by 2 bases; bases with no gene match: 10. Germline-derived CDR1 and CDR2 are SGHVS and FNYEAQ. The CDR3 DNA reads TGTGCCAGCAGCTTAATCAGCGGGAGTAGTAGTGAGACCCAGTACTTC. Its translation is CASSLISGSSSETQYF.

The chain employs TRBV28 and TRBJ2-7; 8 bases map to TRBD1. V lost 3 bases to trimming and J lost 2 bases; unmatched junction nucleotides: 3. From germline, CDR1 is MDHEN and CDR2 SYDVKM. There are 14 residues in the CDR3. CDR3 residues: CASSFGQGTYEQYF. The CDR3 DNA follows: TGTGCCAGCAGTTTTGGACAGGGCACCTACGAGCAGTACTTC.

The chain employs TRBV4-2 and TRBJ2-7; 9 bases agree with TRBD1. The CDR3 is 18 residues long. Germline lookup yields CDR1 LGHNA and CDR2 YNFKEQ. After removal of 2 bases from V and 3 bases from J, the junction contained 14 bases not matched to a gene. In DNA form, the CDR3 reads TGTGCCAGCAGCCAACTCTTCCGGGACAGGGTCCCCTACTACGAGCAGTACTTC. Amino acid sequence: CASSQLFRDRVPYYEQYF.

J is TRBJ1-1 and V is TRBV7-6; 12 bases align to TRBD1. The V and J ends lost 5 bases and 10 bases, in that order; junction bases with no gene match: 5. This CDR3 contains 13 residues. The V gene's germline CDR1 is SGHVS and CDR2 FNYEAQ. The CDR3, as DNA: TGTGCCAGCAGCCTGGGACAGGGGGCAGCAGCTTTCTTT. Amino acid sequence: CASSLGQGAAAFF.

The chain employs TRBV7-6 and TRBJ2-3; TRBD2 matches at 12 bases. The CDR3 is made up of 16 amino acids. Germline CDR1 is SGHVS and CDR2 is FNYEAQ. Trimming at V came to 5 bases and at J to 2 bases, leaving 5 bases not matched to a gene. CDR3 loop: CASSQGLAGNTDTQYF. DNA for the CDR3: TGTGCCAGCAGCCAAGGACTAGCGGGAAACACAGATACGCAGTATTTT.

CDR3 nucleotide sequence: TGTGCCAGCAGCTCAGGACTAGCGGGGAGCACAGATACGCAGTATTTT. Translating it yields CASSSGLAGSTDTQYF. This chain connects TRBV5-4 to TRBJ2-3; 12 bases are a match to TRBD2. V lost 3 bases, J lost 0 bases, and 2 bases stayed unmatched. This CDR3 region has 16 residues. Germline V gene data show CDR1 as SGHNT and CDR2 as YYREEE (reference sequence).

The CDR3 spells CASSLGSTAYEQYF. CDR3 nucleotides: TGTGCCAGCAGCTTAGGATCCACGGCCTACGAGCAGTACTTC. The gene calls are TRBV7-8 and TRBJ2-7; D not resolved. The ends were cut back, 1 base at V and 2 bases at J, with 9 bases in the middle. Per the germline V gene, CDR1 is SGHVS and CDR2 is FQNEAQ. CDR3 length equals 14 residues.

V and J are TRBV19 and TRBJ2-7; weak D call: TRBD2 (6 bases). Trimming removed 5 bases from V and 0 bases from J, with 11 bases in between. The CDR3 length is 14 residues. Germline assignment: CDR1 LNHDA and CDR2 SQIVND (reference sequence). CDR3: CASSSSGLSYEQYF. In DNA form, the CDR3 reads TGTGCCAGTAGTTCCTCGGGACTCTCCTACGAGCAGTACTTC.

Notes on this clone: The junction differs from germline at one of its ends, possibly a read error. This chain links TRBV19 with TRBJ2-1; maybe TRBD1 (6 bases). The CDR3 is made up of 14 amino acids. Germline V gene sequence: CDR1 LNHDA, CDR2 SQIVND (reference sequence). In DNA form, the CDR3 reads TGTGCCAGTAGAGACAGGAGCTCCTGCAATGAGCAGTTCTTC. Translated, it gives CASRDRSSCNEQFF.

The V gene is TRBV6-1, the J gene TRBJ1-3; possible D gene TRBD1, 6 bases. Trimming left V 6 bases short and J 1 base short, with 13 bases between. Germline-derived CDR1 and CDR2 are MNHNS and SASEGT. The CDR3 is 15 amino acids. The CDR3 DNA follows: TGTGCCAGCAGATTAGGGGGATTTTCTGGAAACACCATATATTTT. It codes for CASRLGGFSGNTIYF.

V usage is TRBV5-6 and J usage is TRBJ2-7; TRBD2 matches at 11 bases. V was pared by 5 bases and J by 3 bases, with 4 bases of the junction left unmatched. CDR1 SGHDT and CDR2 YYEEEE come from the germline V gene. The CDR3 spans 14 residues. The CDR3 spells CASRLAGVSYEQYF. The CDR3 DNA is TGTGCCAGCAGACTAGCGGGGGTAAGCTACGAGCAGTACTTC. Full variable domain (missing parts from reference TRBV5-6 and TRBJ2-7): DAGVTQSPTHLIKTRGQQVTLRCSPKSGHDTVSWYQQALGQGPQFIFQYYEEEERQRGNFPDRFSGHQFPNYSSELNVNALLLGDSALYLCASRLAGVSYEQYFGPGTRLTVT.

The rearrangement uses TRBV28 and TRBJ2-2; TRBD1 matches 9 bases. Germline CDR1 is MDHEN and CDR2 is SYDVKM. Trimming removed 3 bases from V and 5 bases from J; junction bases left unmatched: 7. The CDR3 covers 16 residues. The CDR3 loop reads CASSFLGTGFTGELFF. CDR3 nucleotides: TGTGCCAGCAGTTTTCTCGGGACAGGGTTTACCGGGGAGCTGTTTTTT.

The sample holds one count of this clone. The chain uses TRBV9 and TRBJ2-7; 10 nucleotides agree with TRBD1. With 3 bases clipped from V and 3 bases from J, the junction kept 3 bases outside the gene matches. CDR1 and CDR2 from the germline V gene are SGDLS and YYNGEE. The CDR3 sequence is 14 residues long. CDR3 coding DNA: TGTGCCAGCAGCGGGAGGGACAGGGGCTACGAGCAGTACTTC. It is translated as CASSGRDRGYEQYF.

In this sample, this clone turned up once. The chain couples TRBV28 to TRBJ2-3; possible D gene TRBD1, 6 bases. Trimming shortened V by 2 bases and J by 0 bases, and 12 bases separated the two germline ends. The CDR3 totals 16 residues. CDR1 is MDHEN and CDR2 is SYDVKM in the germline V gene. In DNA, the CDR3 is TGTGCCAGCAGTTTACTGGACAGATCTAGCACAGATACGCAGTATTTT. Its protein is CASSLLDRSSTDTQYF.

The J gene is TRBJ2-2, the V gene TRBV4-2; 14 nucleotides match TRBD2. CDR1 is LGHNA and CDR2 is YNFKEQ in the germline V gene. Germline trimming cut 10 bases from V and 6 bases from J; bases unmatched to any gene: 13. This CDR3 comprises 17 residues. In nucleotides, the CDR3 is TGTGCCACCTCCGGGACTAGCGGGAGAAGGGGTTCCGGGGAGCTGTTTTTT. It encodes CATSGTSGRRGSGELFF.

The sample holds one count of this clone. The chain links TRBV5-1 to TRBJ2-5; 7 bases fit TRBD2. The CDR3 loop spans 16 amino acids. Germline V gene lookup returns CDR1 SGHRS and CDR2 YFSETQ. J was trimmed by 5 bases and V by 1 base; bases with no gene match: 11. Written as DNA, the CDR3 is TGCGCCAGCAGCTTGTCTGGGAGGGCCCGCCTTGAGACCCAGTACTTC. Amino acid sequence: CASSLSGRARLETQYF.